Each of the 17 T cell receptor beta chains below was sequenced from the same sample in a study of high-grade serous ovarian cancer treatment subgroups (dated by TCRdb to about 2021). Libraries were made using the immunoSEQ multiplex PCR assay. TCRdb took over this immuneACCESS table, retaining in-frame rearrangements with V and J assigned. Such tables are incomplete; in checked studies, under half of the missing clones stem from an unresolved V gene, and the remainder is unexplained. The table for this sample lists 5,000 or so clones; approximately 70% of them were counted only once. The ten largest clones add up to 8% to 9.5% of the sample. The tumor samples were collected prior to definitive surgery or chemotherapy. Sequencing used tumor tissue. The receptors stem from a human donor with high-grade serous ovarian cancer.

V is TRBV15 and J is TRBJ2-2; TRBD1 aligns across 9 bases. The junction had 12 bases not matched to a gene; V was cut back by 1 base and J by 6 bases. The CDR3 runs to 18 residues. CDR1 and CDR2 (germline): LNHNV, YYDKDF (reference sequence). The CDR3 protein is CATSRANPGQGIAGELFF. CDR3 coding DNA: TGTGCCACCAGCAGAGCTAACCCGGGACAGGGTATAGCCGGGGAGCTGTTTTTT. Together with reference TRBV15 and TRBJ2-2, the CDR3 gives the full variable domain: DAMVIQNPRYQVTQFGKPVTLSCSQTLNHNVMYWYQQKSSQAPKLLFHYYDKDFNNEADTPDNFQSRRPNTSFCFLDIRSPGLGDTAMYLCATSRANPGQGIAGELFFGEGSRLTVL.

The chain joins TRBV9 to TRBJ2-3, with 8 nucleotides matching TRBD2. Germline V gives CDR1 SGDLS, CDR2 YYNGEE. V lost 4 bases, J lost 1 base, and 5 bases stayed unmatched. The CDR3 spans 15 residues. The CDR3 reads CASSSGSSRTDTQYF. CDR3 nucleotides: TGTGCCAGCAGCAGCGGGAGTTCGCGCACAGATACGCAGTATTTT. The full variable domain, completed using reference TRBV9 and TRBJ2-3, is DSGVTQTPKHLITATGQRVTLRCSPRSGDLSVYWYQQSLDQGLQFLIQYYNGEERAKGNILERFSAQQFPDLHSELNLSSLELGDSALYFCASSSGSSRTDTQYFGPGTRLTVL.

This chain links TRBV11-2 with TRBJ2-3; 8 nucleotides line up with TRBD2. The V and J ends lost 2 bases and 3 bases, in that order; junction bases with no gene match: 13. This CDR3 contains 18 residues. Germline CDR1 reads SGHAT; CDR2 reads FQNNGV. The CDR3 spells CASSLKRREAIITDTQYF. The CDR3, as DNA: TGTGCCAGCAGCTTAAAGAGGCGGGAGGCGATCATAACAGATACGCAGTATTTT.

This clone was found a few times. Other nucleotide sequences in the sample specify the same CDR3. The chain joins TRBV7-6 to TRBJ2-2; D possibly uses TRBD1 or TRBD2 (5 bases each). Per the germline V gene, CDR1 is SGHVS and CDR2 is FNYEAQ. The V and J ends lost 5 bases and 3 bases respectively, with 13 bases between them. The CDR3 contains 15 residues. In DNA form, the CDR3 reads TGTGCCAGCAGCGCCACCGGGACCCACACCGGGGAGCTGTTTTTT. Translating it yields CASSATGTHTGELFF.

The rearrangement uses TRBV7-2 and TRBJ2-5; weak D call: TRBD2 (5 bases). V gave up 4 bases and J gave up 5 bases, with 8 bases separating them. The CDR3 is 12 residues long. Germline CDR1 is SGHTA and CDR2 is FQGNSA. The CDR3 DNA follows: TGTGCCAGCAGCTCCACTAGGGAGACCCAGTACTTC. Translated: CASSSTRETQYF.

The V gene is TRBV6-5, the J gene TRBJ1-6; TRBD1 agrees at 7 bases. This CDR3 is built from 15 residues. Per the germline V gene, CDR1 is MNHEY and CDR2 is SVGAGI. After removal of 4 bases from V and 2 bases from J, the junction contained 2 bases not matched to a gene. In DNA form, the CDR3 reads TGTGCCAGCAGTTTGACAGGGCCCTATAATTCACCCCTCCACTTT. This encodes CASSLTGPYNSPLHF.

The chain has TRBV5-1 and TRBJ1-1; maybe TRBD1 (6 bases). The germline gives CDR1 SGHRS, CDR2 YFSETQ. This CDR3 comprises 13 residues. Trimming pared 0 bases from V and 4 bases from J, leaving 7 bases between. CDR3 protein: CASSLGGLTEAFF. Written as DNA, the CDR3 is TGCGCCAGCAGCTTGGGGGGGCTCACTGAAGCTTTCTTT.

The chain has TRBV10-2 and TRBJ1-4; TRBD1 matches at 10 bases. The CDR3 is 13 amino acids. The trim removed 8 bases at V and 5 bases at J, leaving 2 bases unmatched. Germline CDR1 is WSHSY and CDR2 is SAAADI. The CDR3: CASRGQGNEKLFF. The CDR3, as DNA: TGCGCCAGCCGGGGACAGGGGAATGAAAAACTGTTTTTT.

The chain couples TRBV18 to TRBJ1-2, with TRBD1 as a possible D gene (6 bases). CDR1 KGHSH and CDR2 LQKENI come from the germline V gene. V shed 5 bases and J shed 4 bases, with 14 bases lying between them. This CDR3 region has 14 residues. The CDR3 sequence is CASSSLWTAYGYTF. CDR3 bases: TGTGCCAGCTCATCGCTTTGGACAGCCTATGGCTACACCTTC.

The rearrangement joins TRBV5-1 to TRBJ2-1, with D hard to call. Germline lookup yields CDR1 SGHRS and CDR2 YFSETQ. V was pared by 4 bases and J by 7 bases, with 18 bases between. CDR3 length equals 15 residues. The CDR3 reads CASSPDLGRWNEQFF. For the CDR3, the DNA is TGCGCCAGCAGCCCGGACCTAGGAAGATGGAATGAGCAGTTCTTC. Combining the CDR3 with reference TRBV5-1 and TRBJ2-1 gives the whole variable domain KAGVTQTPRYLIKTRGQQVTLSCSPISGHRSVSWYQQTPGQGLQFLFEYFSETQRNKGNFPGRFSGRQFSNSRSEMNVSTLELGDSALYLCASSPDLGRWNEQFFGPGTRLTVL.

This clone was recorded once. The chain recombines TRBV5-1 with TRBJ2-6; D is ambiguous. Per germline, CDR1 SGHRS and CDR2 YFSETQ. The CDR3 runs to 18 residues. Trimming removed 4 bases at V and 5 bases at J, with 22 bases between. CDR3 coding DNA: TGCGCCAGCAGCACGACCCCCATCCAATCTGGTAGGGCCAACGTCCTGACTTTC. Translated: CASSTTPIQSGRANVLTF.

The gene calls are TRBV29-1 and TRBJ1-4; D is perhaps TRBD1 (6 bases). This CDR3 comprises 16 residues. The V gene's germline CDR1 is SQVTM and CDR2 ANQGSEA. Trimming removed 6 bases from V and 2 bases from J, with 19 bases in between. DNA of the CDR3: TGCAGCGTCCCAGCAGGGGCCTGGTCGACTAATGAAAAACTGTTTTTT. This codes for CSVPAGAWSTNEKLFF. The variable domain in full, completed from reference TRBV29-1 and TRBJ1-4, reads SAVISQKPSRDICQRGTSLTIQCQVDSQVTMMFWYRQQPGQSLTLIATANQGSEATYESGFVIDKFPISRPNLTFSTLTVSNMSPEDSSIYLCSVPAGAWSTNEKLFFGSGTQLSVL.

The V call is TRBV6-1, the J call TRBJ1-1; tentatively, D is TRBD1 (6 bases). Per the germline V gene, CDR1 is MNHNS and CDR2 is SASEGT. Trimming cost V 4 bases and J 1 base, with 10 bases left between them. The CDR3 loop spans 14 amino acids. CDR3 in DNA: TGTGCCAGCAGTGTGAGGGGGAAGAACACTGAAGCTTTCTTT. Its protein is CASSVRGKNTEAFF.

This CDR3 is CAWSWRLGDNEQFF. CDR3 nucleotides: TGTGCCTGGAGTTGGCGCCTAGGTGATAATGAGCAGTTCTTC. V is TRBV30 and J is TRBJ2-1, with unresolved D. CDR1 is GTSNPN, CDR2 SVGIG, per germline (reference sequence). The ends were cut back, 2 bases at V and 7 bases at J, with 15 bases in the middle. This CDR3 region has 14 residues.

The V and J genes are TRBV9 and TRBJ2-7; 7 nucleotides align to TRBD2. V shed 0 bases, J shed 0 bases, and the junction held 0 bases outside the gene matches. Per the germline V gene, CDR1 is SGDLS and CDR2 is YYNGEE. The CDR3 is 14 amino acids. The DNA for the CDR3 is TGTGCCAGCAGCGTAGGCGGGAGCTCCTACGAGCAGTACTTC. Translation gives CASSVGGSSYEQYF.

The CDR3: CASSLLAGAYEQYV. In DNA, the CDR3 is TGCGCCAGCAGCTTGTTAGCGGGAGCCTACGAGCAGTACGTC. The chain is built from TRBV5-1 and TRBJ2-7; 9 bases are a match to TRBD2. The V segment lost 1 base and the J segment 2 bases; nucleotides outside the gene matches: 1. The CDR3 runs to 14 residues. Per the germline V gene, CDR1 is SGHRS and CDR2 is YFSETQ.

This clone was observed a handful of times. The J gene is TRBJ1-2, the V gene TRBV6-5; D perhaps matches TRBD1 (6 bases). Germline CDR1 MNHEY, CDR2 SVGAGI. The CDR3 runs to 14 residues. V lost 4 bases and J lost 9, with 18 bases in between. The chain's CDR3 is CASSSSDRFGSYTF. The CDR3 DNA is TGTGCCAGCAGTTCCTCAGACAGGTTCGGGAGCTACACCTTC.